A selection of T cell receptor beta chains follows, all from one sample in a study of blood T cell repertoires in COVID-19. Profiled with immunoSEQ multiplex PCR; TCRdb holds only in-frame clones, not every one. In the table there are about 480,000 clones, approximately 90% of which are singletons. The sample was PBMCs or T cells enriched from blood (not recorded which). Every receptor here comes from a woman in her 40s who had recovered from COVID-19. CDR3s include the opening cysteine and the closing phenylalanine or tryptophan. Each record gives: CDR3 length, J gene, V gene, clone size, D gene, CDR3 protein, CDR3 DNA. A D gene is named only where the DNA matches it firmly. The size field is filled for only some rows; it gives once, few, many or a size class.

cdr3_length: 14
j_call: TRBJ1-1
v_call: TRBV24-1
clone_size: -
d_call: -
cdr3_aa: CATSDTSSNTEAFF
cdr3_nt: TGTGCCACCAGTGATACATCCTCAAACACTGAAGCTTTCTTT

cdr3_length: 11
j_call: TRBJ1-1
v_call: TRBV6-5
clone_size: -
d_call: -
cdr3_aa: CASRSIRGAFF
cdr3_nt: TGTGCCAGCAGGTCGATTCGGGGAGCTTTCTTT

cdr3_length: 19
j_call: TRBJ1-2
v_call: TRBV19
clone_size: -
d_call: -
cdr3_aa: CASSIDTTEAGHFHYGYTF
cdr3_nt: TGTGCCAGTAGTATAGATACGACAGAAGCCGGCCACTTCCACTATGGCTACACCTTC

cdr3_length: 14
j_call: TRBJ1-2
v_call: TRBV5-1
clone_size: -
d_call: TRBD1
cdr3_aa: CASGPDRANYGYTF
cdr3_nt: TGCGCCAGCGGACCCGACAGGGCTAACTATGGCTACACCTTC

cdr3_length: 16
j_call: TRBJ1-2
v_call: TRBV19
clone_size: -
d_call: TRBD1
cdr3_aa: CASSRDMAGGTYGYTF
cdr3_nt: TGTGCCAGTAGTAGGGATATGGCAGGGGGCACCTATGGCTACACCTTC

cdr3_length: 14
j_call: TRBJ2-2
v_call: TRBV19
clone_size: -
d_call: -
cdr3_aa: CASTTSWDTGELFF
cdr3_nt: TGTGCCAGTACAACTAGTTGGGACACCGGGGAGCTGTTTTTT

cdr3_length: 16
j_call: TRBJ2-1
v_call: TRBV3-1/TRBV3-2
clone_size: -
d_call: TRBD1
cdr3_aa: CASSQVGDRGLNEQFF
cdr3_nt: TGTGCCAGCAGCCAAGTAGGAGACAGGGGGCTCAATGAGCAGTTCTTC

cdr3_length: 16
j_call: TRBJ2-2
v_call: TRBV7-9
clone_size: -
d_call: TRBD2
cdr3_aa: CASPPLAEPNTGELFF
cdr3_nt: TGTGCCAGCCCTCCCCTAGCGGAGCCTAACACCGGGGAGCTGTTTTTT

cdr3_length: 14
j_call: TRBJ2-7
v_call: TRBV6-2/TRBV6-3
clone_size: -
d_call: TRBD1
cdr3_aa: CASSYGQGIYEQYF
cdr3_nt: TGTGCCAGCAGTTACGGACAGGGGATCTACGAGCAGTACTTC

cdr3_length: 15
j_call: TRBJ2-3
v_call: TRBV11-3
clone_size: -
d_call: -
cdr3_aa: CASSLVGSKADTQYF
cdr3_nt: TGTGCCAGCAGCTTAGTTGGGAGTAAGGCAGATACGCAGTATTTT

cdr3_length: 13
j_call: TRBJ2-3
v_call: TRBV9
clone_size: -
d_call: -
cdr3_aa: CASSVQARDTQYF
cdr3_nt: TGTGCCAGCAGCGTACAAGCACGCGATACGCAGTATTTT

cdr3_length: 15
j_call: TRBJ2-3
v_call: TRBV18
clone_size: -
d_call: TRBD1
cdr3_aa: CASSPPGQGTDTQYF
cdr3_nt: TGTGCCAGCTCACCACCAGGACAGGGCACAGATACGCAGTATTTT

cdr3_length: 16
j_call: TRBJ1-1
v_call: TRBV5-1
clone_size: -
d_call: -
cdr3_aa: CASRRTAGVMNTEAFF
cdr3_nt: TGCGCCAGCAGACGAACCGCAGGGGTAATGAACACTGAAGCTTTCTTT

cdr3_length: 13
j_call: TRBJ2-7
v_call: TRBV12-3/TRBV12-4
clone_size: -
d_call: -
cdr3_aa: CASSLTVPNEQYF
cdr3_nt: TGTGCCAGCAGTCTTACAGTCCCCAACGAGCAGTACTTC

cdr3_length: 16
j_call: TRBJ2-1
v_call: TRBV4-1
clone_size: -
d_call: -
cdr3_aa: CASSQVGGLGYNEQFF
cdr3_nt: TGCGCCAGCAGCCAAGTAGGAGGGTTGGGGTACAATGAGCAGTTCTTC

cdr3_length: 16
j_call: TRBJ2-3
v_call: TRBV7-9
clone_size: -
d_call: TRBD1
cdr3_aa: CASRLLGGFGTDTQYF
cdr3_nt: TGTGCCAGCAGATTATTAGGGGGCTTCGGCACAGATACGCAGTATTTT

cdr3_length: 14
j_call: TRBJ2-3
v_call: TRBV12-5
clone_size: -
d_call: TRBD2
cdr3_aa: CASGSGTSTDTQYF
cdr3_nt: TGTGCTAGTGGTAGCGGGACTAGCACAGATACGCAGTATTTT

cdr3_length: 13
j_call: TRBJ1-1
v_call: TRBV19
clone_size: -
d_call: -
cdr3_aa: CASSAVIGNEAFF
cdr3_nt: TGTGCCAGTAGCGCCGTGATCGGGAATGAAGCTTTCTTT

cdr3_length: 15
j_call: TRBJ2-1
v_call: TRBV20-1
clone_size: -
d_call: -
cdr3_aa: CSASLRQAPYNEQFF
cdr3_nt: TGCAGTGCTAGTCTCAGACAGGCTCCCTACAATGAGCAGTTCTTC

cdr3_length: 16
j_call: TRBJ2-2
v_call: TRBV5-1
clone_size: -
d_call: -
cdr3_aa: CASSLEAGSGSGELFF
cdr3_nt: TGCGCCAGCAGCTTGGAGGCGGGGAGTGGTTCCGGGGAGCTGTTTTTT

cdr3_length: 12
j_call: TRBJ1-1
v_call: TRBV7-9
clone_size: -
d_call: -
cdr3_aa: CASSPRGGKAFF
cdr3_nt: TGTGCCAGCAGCCCACGGGGGGGTAAGGCTTTCTTT

cdr3_length: 16
j_call: TRBJ2-1
v_call: TRBV6-6
clone_size: -
d_call: TRBD1
cdr3_aa: CASILLPGQGYNEQFF
cdr3_nt: TGTGCCAGCATCCTCCTCCCGGGACAGGGCTACAATGAGCAGTTCTTC

cdr3_length: 19
j_call: TRBJ2-1
v_call: TRBV7-2
clone_size: -
d_call: TRBD2
cdr3_aa: CASSLAGTSGSKIYNEQFF
cdr3_nt: TGTGCCAGCAGCTTAGCCGGGACTAGCGGGAGTAAGATCTACAATGAGCAGTTCTTC

cdr3_length: 13
j_call: TRBJ1-1
v_call: TRBV29-1
clone_size: -
d_call: -
cdr3_aa: CSVFPVINTEAFF
cdr3_nt: TGCAGCGTTTTTCCCGTTATTAACACTGAAGCTTTCTTT

cdr3_length: 17
j_call: TRBJ2-3
v_call: TRBV21-1
clone_size: -
d_call: -
cdr3_aa: CASSTTSGTGGMDTQYF
cdr3_nt: TGTGCCAGCAGCACGACATCCGGGACAGGGGGTATGGATACGCAGTATTTT

cdr3_length: 17
j_call: TRBJ1-2
v_call: TRBV4-2
clone_size: -
d_call: TRBD1
cdr3_aa: CASSQAVAGGINYGYTF
cdr3_nt: TGTGCCAGCAGCCAAGCGGTGGCAGGGGGCATTAACTATGGCTACACCTTC

cdr3_length: 16
j_call: TRBJ2-1
v_call: TRBV19
clone_size: once
d_call: TRBD2
cdr3_aa: CASTKLAGASYNEQFF
cdr3_nt: TGTGCCAGTACCAAACTAGCGGGAGCGTCCTACAATGAGCAGTTCTTC

cdr3_length: 14
j_call: TRBJ1-1
v_call: TRBV6-2/TRBV6-3
clone_size: -
d_call: TRBD1
cdr3_aa: CASSYRARGTEAFF
cdr3_nt: TGTGCCAGCAGTTACAGGGCCAGGGGGACTGAAGCTTTCTTT

cdr3_length: 14
j_call: TRBJ2-7
v_call: TRBV10-3
clone_size: once
d_call: TRBD2
cdr3_aa: CAIQAGGHSYEQYF
cdr3_nt: TGTGCCATCCAGGCGGGAGGACACTCCTACGAGCAGTACTTC

cdr3_length: 15
j_call: TRBJ2-3
v_call: TRBV29-1
clone_size: -
d_call: TRBD2
cdr3_aa: CSVDRLAGYGDTQYF
cdr3_nt: TGCAGCGTTGACCGACTAGCGGGATATGGGGATACGCAGTATTTT

cdr3_length: 17
j_call: TRBJ2-1
v_call: TRBV5-1
clone_size: -
d_call: TRBD2
cdr3_aa: CASSRGGTSGSYNEQFF
cdr3_nt: TGCGCCAGCAGCAGAGGGGGGACTAGCGGGAGTTACAATGAGCAGTTCTTC

cdr3_length: 17
j_call: TRBJ1-1
v_call: TRBV24-1
clone_size: -
d_call: TRBD1
cdr3_aa: CATSDCGDRSLNTEAFF
cdr3_nt: TGTGCCACCAGTGATTGCGGGGACAGGTCTTTGAACACTGAAGCTTTCTTT

cdr3_length: 15
j_call: TRBJ2-1
v_call: TRBV12-5
clone_size: -
d_call: -
cdr3_aa: CASGLVLGGRNEQFF
cdr3_nt: TGTGCTAGTGGTTTGGTACTCGGAGGGCGGAATGAGCAGTTCTTC

cdr3_length: 14
j_call: TRBJ2-2
v_call: TRBV2
clone_size: -
d_call: -
cdr3_aa: CASSEAGSTGELFF
cdr3_nt: TGTGCCAGCAGTGAAGCGGGCAGCACCGGGGAGCTGTTTTTT